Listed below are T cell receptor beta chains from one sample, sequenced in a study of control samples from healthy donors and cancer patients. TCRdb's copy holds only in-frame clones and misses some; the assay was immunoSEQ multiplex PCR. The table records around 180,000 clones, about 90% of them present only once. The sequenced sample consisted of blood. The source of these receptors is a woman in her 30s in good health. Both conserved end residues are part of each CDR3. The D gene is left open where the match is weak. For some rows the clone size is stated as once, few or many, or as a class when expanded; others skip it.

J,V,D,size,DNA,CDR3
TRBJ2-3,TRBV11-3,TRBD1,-,TGTGCCAGCAGCAGACAGGGCCGCCGCACAGATACGCAGTATTTT,CASSRQGRRTDTQYF
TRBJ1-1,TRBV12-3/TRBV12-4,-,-,TGTGCCAGCACCTACCAGGGCGGAGCTTTCTTT,CASTYQGGAFF
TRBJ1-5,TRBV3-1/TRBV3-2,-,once,TGTGCCAGCAGCCAAGACGGGCAGGGGCATCAGCCCCAGCATTTT,CASSQDGQGHQPQHF
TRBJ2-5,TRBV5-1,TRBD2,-,TGCGCCAGCAGCAAGCGGTACGCGGGAGGGCCGATGGGTGAGACCCAGTACTTC,CASSKRYAGGPMGETQYF
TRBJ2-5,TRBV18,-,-,TGTGCCAGCTCACCTACAGGGAGGTTGGGCGAGACCCAGTACTTC,CASSPTGRLGETQYF
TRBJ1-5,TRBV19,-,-,TGTGCCAGTAGCCGGGGGGATCAGCCCCAGCATTTT,CASSRGDQPQHF
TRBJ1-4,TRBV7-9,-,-,TGTGCCAGCAGCCATCTCGTATCAGACCCAACTAATGAAAAACTGTTTTTT,CASSHLVSDPTNEKLFF
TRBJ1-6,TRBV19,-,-,TGTGCCAGTAGTACGGCCCAAGGCGGCGGACCCCTCCACTTT,CASSTAQGGGPLHF
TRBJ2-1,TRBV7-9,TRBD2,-,TGTGCCAGCAGCTTAGGTAGCGGGAGGGCTATGTCCTACAATGAGCAGTTCTTC,CASSLGSGRAMSYNEQFF
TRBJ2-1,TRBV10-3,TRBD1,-,TGTGCCATCAGTGAGAAGAGCCTAGACCGGGACAGGGAAAAGGATGAGCAGTTCTTC,CAISEKSLDRDREKDEQFF
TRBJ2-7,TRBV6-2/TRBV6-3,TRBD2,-,TGTGCCAGCAGTTACTCGCCGGGAGGATTCTACGAGCAGTACTTC,CASSYSPGGFYEQYF
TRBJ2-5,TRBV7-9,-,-,TGTGCCAGCGCTGGCGGGGGCAGATCGGACTCCCAAGAGACCCAGTACTTC,CASAGGGRSDSQETQYF
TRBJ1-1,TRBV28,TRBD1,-,TGTGCCAGCAGTGCCCCGGGACAGGGGAACACTGAAGCTTTCTTT,CASSAPGQGNTEAFF
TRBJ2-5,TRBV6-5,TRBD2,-,TGTGCCAGCAGTTACTCACTAGCGGGACGGCGTGAGACCCAGTACTTC,CASSYSLAGRRETQYF
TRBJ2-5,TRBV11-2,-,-,TGTGCCAGCAGCCCGGGACTTCAAGAGACCCAGTACTTC,CASSPGLQETQYF
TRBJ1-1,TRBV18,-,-,TGTGCCAGCTCAAAAATACAGGAGATGGGAACTGAAGCTTTCTTT,CASSKIQEMGTEAFF
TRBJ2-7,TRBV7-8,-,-,TGTGCCAGCAGCGTTTACTACGAGCAGTACTTC,CASSVYYEQYF
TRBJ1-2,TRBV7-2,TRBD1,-,TGTGCCAGCAGCTTAGGGGGCAGGGGGGAAGGTGGCTACACCTTC,CASSLGGRGEGGYTF
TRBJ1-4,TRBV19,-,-,TGTGCCAGTAGTATAGGGTCCGGGACGGCCTACGAAAAACTGTTTTTT,CASSIGSGTAYEKLFF
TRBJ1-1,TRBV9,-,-,TGTGCCAGCAGCGTAGCTCCCCAGAACACTGAAGCTTTCTTT,CASSVAPQNTEAFF
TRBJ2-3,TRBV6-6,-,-,TGTGCCAGCAGTTACGGGGATACGCAGTATTTT,CASSYGDTQYF
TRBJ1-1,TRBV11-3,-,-,TGTGCCAGCAGCTTAGGGCCGACGGTTGAAGCTTTCTTT,CASSLGPTVEAFF
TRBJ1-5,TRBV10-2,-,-,TGCGCCAGCAGTGAGTTACAGACGAACTATCAGCCCCAGCATTTT,CASSELQTNYQPQHF
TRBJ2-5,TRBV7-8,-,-,TGTGCCACCCGACAGCTATCGTACCAAGAGACCCAGTACTTC,CATRQLSYQETQYF
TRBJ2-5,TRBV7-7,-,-,TGTGCTAGCAGCCCCGACCCGGGGAGTACCCAGTACTTC,CASSPDPGSTQYF
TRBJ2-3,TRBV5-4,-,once,TGTGCCAGCAGCACGGGCCACGTCCCGGGCACAGATACGCAGTATTTT,CASSTGHVPGTDTQYF
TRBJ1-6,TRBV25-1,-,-,TGTGCCACCCGATCGTCCGGGAGTGATAATTCACCCCTCCACTTT,CATRSSGSDNSPLHF
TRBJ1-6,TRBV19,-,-,TGTGCCACTAAAGGCCAGGTCACCTTTTCACCCCTCCACTTT,CATKGQVTFSPLHF